These 18 T cell receptor beta chains originate from one sample sequenced in a study of cytomegalovirus exposure and HLA in healthy donors (dated by TCRdb to 2017 to 2019). Library generation was performed with the immunoSEQ multiplex PCR assay. For the multiplex PCR, a mixture combining 60 forward primers for TCR Vbeta segments and 13 reverse primers for TCR Jbeta segments was used. This immuneACCESS table, as held by TCRdb, lists in-frame sequences with V and J called but not all clones. Of the missing ones, under half trace to an unresolved V gene in checked studies; the others have no known cause. Recorded for this sample are approximately 100,000 clones; approximately 85% of them occurred a single time. Of the sample, around 3.6% is held by the ten largest clones. The sequencing sample was made of PBMCs. The receptors come from a man aged 25-45 years in good health and CMV-seronegative.

The rearrangement links TRBV28 to TRBJ1-5, with D uncertain. In germline, CDR1 is MDHEN, CDR2 SYDVKM. CDR3 length: 12 residues. V was cut by 3 bases and J by 6 bases, with 6 bases left in between. The DNA for the CDR3 is TGTGCCAGCAGTTTGGTGAGTCAGCCCCAGCATTTT. Protein sequence: CASSLVSQPQHF.

Here the CDR3 reads CAWSVKPQGRTEAFF. The CDR3 DNA reads as TGTGCCTGGAGTGTAAAACCGCAGGGGCGGACTGAAGCTTTCTTT. This chain uses TRBV30 with TRBJ1-1, with D perhaps TRBD1 (6 bases). V was clipped by 0 bases and J by 5 bases, with 16 bases between them. Germline assignment: CDR1 GTSNPN and CDR2 SVGIG (reference sequence). The CDR3 consists of 15 residues. The entire variable domain, with the rest obtained from reference TRBV30 and TRBJ1-1, is as follows: SQTIHQWPATLVQPVGSPLSLECTVEGTSNPNLYWYRQAAGRGLQLLFYSVGIGQISSEVPQNLSASRPQDRQFILSSKKLLLSDSGFYLCAWSVKPQGRTEAFFGQGTRLTVV.

The chain employs TRBV7-9 and TRBJ2-1; D is possibly TRBD1 (6 bases). The CDR3 runs to 17 residues. Trimming took 1 base from V and 0 from J, leaving 13 bases between them. Germline assignment: CDR1 SEHNR and CDR2 FQNEAQ (reference sequence). CDR3 DNA: TGTGCCAGCAGCTTAGATCAGGGGATTGGCTCCTACAATGAGCAGTTCTTC. As protein: CASSLDQGIGSYNEQFF.

CDR3 DNA: TGTGCCAGTAGTCAGGAAAGGGGGCGGCGTGCCGGGGAGCTGTTTTTT. This encodes CASSQERGRRAGELFF. The chain links TRBV19 to TRBJ2-2; 7 nucleotides agree with TRBD1. Germline-derived CDR1 and CDR2 are LNHDA and SQIVND (reference sequence). Losses at the gene ends were 5 bases for V and 6 bases for J; bases not matched to a gene: 12. The CDR3 has 16 amino acids.

The chain combines TRBV7-2 with TRBJ2-3; 10 positions agree with TRBD2. The CDR3 loop spans 17 amino acids. The germline CDR1 and CDR2 sequences are SGHTA and FQGNSA. The V segment lost 1 base and the J segment 4 bases; nucleotides outside the gene matches: 8. The CDR3 DNA is TGTGCCAGCAGCTTAGTGGCTAGCGGGGGTTTCGCAGATACGCAGTATTTT. Translating gives CASSLVASGGFADTQYF.

The V gene is TRBV10-3, the J gene TRBJ2-2; tentatively, D is TRBD1 (6 bases). Trimming took off 11 bases at V and 2 bases at J, with 18 bases between the two ends. Germline assignment: CDR1 ENHRY and CDR2 SYGVKD. This CDR3 is built from 15 residues. The CDR3 DNA follows: TGTGCCTCGTTGGGTACAGGGACAAACACCGGGGAGCTGTTTTTT. Its translation: CASLGTGTNTGELFF.

The V gene is TRBV30, the J gene TRBJ2-7; D is possibly TRBD2 (5 bases). CDR1 and CDR2 from the germline V gene are GTSNPN and SVGIG (reference sequence). This CDR3 region has 12 residues. V was shortened by 6 bases and J by 4 bases, with 13 bases between the two germline ends. The CDR3 loop is CACSVSGYEQYF. The CDR3 bases are TGTGCCTGCTCGGTCTCGGGGTACGAGCAGTACTTC. Supplemented by reference TRBV30 and TRBJ2-7, the full variable domain reads SQTIHQWPATLVQPVGSPLSLECTVEGTSNPNLYWYRQAAGRGLQLLFYSVGIGQISSEVPQNLSASRPQDRQFILSSKKLLLSDSGFYLCACSVSGYEQYFGPGTRLTVT.

CDR3 DNA sequence: TGTGCCACCGAGACTAGCGGGAGTTACCATGAGCAGTTCTTC. It encodes CATETSGSYHEQFF. The chain links TRBV6-1 to TRBJ2-1, with 12 nucleotides matching TRBD2. V shed 10 bases and J 8 bases; nucleotides not matched to a gene: 9. Germline lookup yields CDR1 MNHNS and CDR2 SASEGT. The CDR3 is 14 amino acids.

V is TRBV2 and J is TRBJ1-5; 7 nucleotides align to TRBD1. The CDR3 spans 15 residues. V trimming: 2 bases; J trimming: 4 bases; junction bases outside the gene matches: 5. Germline-derived CDR1 and CDR2 are SNHLY and FYNNEI. This CDR3 is CASSEFGTANQPQHF. DNA for the CDR3: TGTGCCAGCAGTGAATTCGGGACAGCAAATCAGCCCCAGCATTTT. The entire variable domain, with the rest obtained from reference TRBV2 and TRBJ1-5, is as follows: EPEVTQTPSHQVTQMGQEVILRCVPISNHLYFYWYRQILGQKVEFLVSFYNNEISEKSEIFDDQFSVERPDGSNFTLKIRSTKLEDSAMYFCASSEFGTANQPQHFGDGTRLSIL.

J is TRBJ1-2 and V is TRBV5-1; possible D gene TRBD1, 5 bases. Trimming removed 0 bases at V and 1 base at J, with 13 bases between. This CDR3 spans 16 amino acids. Per germline, CDR1 SGHRS and CDR2 YFSETQ. The CDR3 sequence is CASSLGRGGLNYGYTF. DNA for the CDR3: TGCGCCAGCAGCTTGGGACGGGGGGGACTTAACTATGGCTACACCTTC. The whole variable domain, remainder taken from reference TRBV5-1 and TRBJ1-2, is KAGVTQTPRYLIKTRGQQVTLSCSPISGHRSVSWYQQTPGQGLQFLFEYFSETQRNKGNFPGRFSGRQFSNSRSEMNVSTLELGDSALYLCASSLGRGGLNYGYTFGSGTRLTVV.

The chain links TRBV4-1 to TRBJ2-5, with 7 bases matching TRBD1. The J call may be in error: the DNA end matches TRBJ2-7 better. This CDR3 has 17 residues. CDR1 is MGHRA and CDR2 is YSYEKL in the germline V gene. The chain's CDR3 is CASSQGRQGARSYEQYF. The CDR3 nucleotides read TGCGCCAGCAGCCAGGGCAGACAGGGTGCCCGATCCTACGAGCAGTACTTC.

J is TRBJ1-1 and V is TRBV28, with D possibly TRBD1 on 6 matching bases. Trimming removed 1 base from V and 2 bases from J, with 8 bases in between. CDR3 length equals 14 residues. The germline V gene has CDR1 MDHEN and CDR2 SYDVKM. The CDR3 region is CASSLLDRNTEAFF. The CDR3 DNA is TGTGCCAGCAGTTTATTGGACAGAAACACTGAAGCTTTCTTT.

The V call is TRBV6-5, the J call TRBJ1-1, with 7 bases identical to TRBD1. V lost 0 bases to trimming and J lost 5 bases; unmatched junction nucleotides: 6. The CDR3 is made up of 15 amino acids. Germline-derived CDR1 and CDR2 are MNHEY and SVGAGI. CDR3 DNA: TGTGCCAGCAGTTACTCTTCAGGGGGTCTTACTGAAGCTTTCTTT. This translates into CASSYSSGGLTEAFF.

This clone was recorded once. The V call is TRBV4-2, the J call TRBJ2-2; 10 bases map to TRBD1. The CDR3 consists of 19 residues. Trimming cost V 3 bases and J 2 bases; bases outside gene matches: 12. CDR1 is LGHNA, CDR2 YNFKEQ, per germline. CDR3 bases: TGTGCCAGCAGCCACCCCGAACCGGGACAGGGGAACAACACCGGGGAGCTGTTTTTT. Its protein is CASSHPEPGQGNNTGELFF.

The chain recombines TRBV7-2 with TRBJ2-1, with 9 nucleotides matching TRBD1. Germline assignment: CDR1 SGHTA and CDR2 FQGNSA. The CDR3 is 15 residues long. V shed 3 bases and J 5 bases; nucleotides not matched to a gene: 5. CDR3 sequence (DNA): TGTGCCAGCAGCTTTGGACAGGGGACTAACAATGAGCAGTTCTTC. As protein: CASSFGQGTNNEQFF.

This chain connects TRBV2 to TRBJ2-1; D possibly corresponds to TRBD1 (5 bases). This CDR3 is 15 amino acids long. Trimming took 6 bases from V and 7 from J, leaving 19 bases between them. CDR1 is SNHLY and CDR2 is FYNNEI in the germline V gene. Here the CDR3 DNA reads TGTGCCAGCAGCCTACAGGTTACCGATAGGAATGAGCAGTTCTTC. Protein product: CASSLQVTDRNEQFF. Using reference TRBV2 and TRBJ2-1 for the parts outside the CDR3, the full variable domain is EPEVTQTPSHQVTQMGQEVILRCVPISNHLYFYWYRQILGQKVEFLVSFYNNEISEKSEIFDDQFSVERPDGSNFTLKIRSTKLEDSAMYFCASSLQVTDRNEQFFGPGTRLTVL.

This chain links TRBV28 with TRBJ1-1; tentative D call: TRBD1 (5 bases). CDR1 and CDR2 from the germline V gene are MDHEN and SYDVKM. This CDR3 has 15 residues. V lost 2 bases, J lost 0 bases, and 10 bases lay in between. The CDR3 DNA reads as TGTGCCAGCAGTTTAATACCGACAGTGAACACTGAAGCTTTCTTT. Amino acid sequence: CASSLIPTVNTEAFF.

The chain employs TRBV28 and TRBJ1-5, with D possibly TRBD1 on 5 matching bases. The V gene's germline CDR1 is MDHEN and CDR2 SYDVKM. The length of the CDR3 is 14 residues. Between the trimmed V and J ends, which lost 6 bases and 9 bases, there was a span of 18 bases. The CDR3 region is CASRTRRGTTPQHF. DNA for the CDR3: TGTGCCAGCAGGACTAGGAGGGGTACGACGCCCCAGCATTTT.